The T cell receptor beta chain described here comes from a study of tumor-infiltrating lymphocytes in primary liver carcinoma. Co-extraction of RNA and DNA was performed on roughly 17-32 mg of unsorted bulk tissue. Tumors were each sampled at five separate regions. TCR beta cDNA was reverse-transcribed from roughly 520 ng of total RNA. The reaction used a constant-region primer and ProtoScript II reverse transcriptase. Libraries of TCR beta came from three nested multiplex PCR rounds with slightly modified ARM-PCR. Rounds one and two of PCR, each of 10 cycles, were primed with TRBV1-TRBV30 forward primers and a C-beta reverse primer. TCRdb analysed the multiplex PCR reads with MiXCR anew, one entry per CDR3 protein. The repertoire has roughly 80,000 distinct CDR3 sequences, approximately 72% of them found once; the top ten carry approximately 19%. Overall study findings and caveats: No more than about 8-24% of top clones could be seen in all five tumor regions. Reduced overlap was seen in tumor-adjacent and tumor-blood pairs versus tumor region pairs.

On this clonotype itself: Its antigen is unknown. The junction and the germline gene differ at one end; a read error may be behind it.

Germline lookup yields CDR1 MGHRA and CDR2 YSYEKL. This CDR3 comprises 14 residues. The specimen was liver tumor tissue from sampling region 1. The subset was: tumor region T1, superior pole. The gene calls are TRBV4-1 and TRBJ1-1, with D tentatively TRBD1 (6 bases). This clonotype was sampled from a man aged 40-55 years with primary liver carcinoma and hepatitis B virus infection. CDR3: CVSSQEGGIAEAFF. In DNA, the CDR3 is TGCGTCAGCAGCCAGGAGGGGGGTATCGCTGAAGCTTTCTTT.